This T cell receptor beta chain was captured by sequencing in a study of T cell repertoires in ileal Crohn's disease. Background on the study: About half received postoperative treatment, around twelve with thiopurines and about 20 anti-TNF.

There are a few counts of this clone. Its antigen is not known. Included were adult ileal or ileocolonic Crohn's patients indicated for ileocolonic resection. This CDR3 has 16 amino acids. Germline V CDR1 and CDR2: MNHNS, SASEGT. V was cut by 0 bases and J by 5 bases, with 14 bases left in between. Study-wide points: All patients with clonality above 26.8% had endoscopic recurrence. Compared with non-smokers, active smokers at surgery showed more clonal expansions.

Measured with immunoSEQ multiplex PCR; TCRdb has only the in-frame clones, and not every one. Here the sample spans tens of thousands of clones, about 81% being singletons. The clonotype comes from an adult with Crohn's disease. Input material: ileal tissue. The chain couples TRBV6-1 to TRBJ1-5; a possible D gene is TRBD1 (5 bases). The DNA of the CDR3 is TGTGCCAGCAGTGAAGCAGGAGGGGCGATTTATCAGCCCCAGCATTTT. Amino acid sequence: CASSEAGGAIYQPQHF.